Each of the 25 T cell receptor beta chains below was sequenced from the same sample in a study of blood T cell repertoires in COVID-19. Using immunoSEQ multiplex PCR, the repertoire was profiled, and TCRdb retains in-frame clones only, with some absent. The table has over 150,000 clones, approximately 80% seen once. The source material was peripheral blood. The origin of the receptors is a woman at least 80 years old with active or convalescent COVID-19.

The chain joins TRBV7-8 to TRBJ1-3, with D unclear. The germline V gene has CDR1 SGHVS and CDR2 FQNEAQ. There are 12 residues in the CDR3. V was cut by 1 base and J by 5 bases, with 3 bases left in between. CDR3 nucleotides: TGTGCCAGCAGCTTAGATAGAAACACCATATATTTT. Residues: CASSLDRNTIYF.

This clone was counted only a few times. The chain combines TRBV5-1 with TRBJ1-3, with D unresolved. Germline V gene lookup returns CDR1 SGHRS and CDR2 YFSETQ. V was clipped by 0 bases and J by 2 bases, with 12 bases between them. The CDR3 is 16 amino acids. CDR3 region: CASSLGLPLAGNTIYF. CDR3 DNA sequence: TGCGCCAGCAGCTTGGGGCTTCCCTTGGCTGGAAACACCATATATTTT.

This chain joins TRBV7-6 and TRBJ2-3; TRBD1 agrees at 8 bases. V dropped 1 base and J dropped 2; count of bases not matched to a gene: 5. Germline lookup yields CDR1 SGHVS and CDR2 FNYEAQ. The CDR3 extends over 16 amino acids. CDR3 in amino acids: CASSLGGQGNTDTQYF. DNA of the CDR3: TGTGCCAGCAGCTTAGGAGGACAGGGTAACACAGATACGCAGTATTTT.

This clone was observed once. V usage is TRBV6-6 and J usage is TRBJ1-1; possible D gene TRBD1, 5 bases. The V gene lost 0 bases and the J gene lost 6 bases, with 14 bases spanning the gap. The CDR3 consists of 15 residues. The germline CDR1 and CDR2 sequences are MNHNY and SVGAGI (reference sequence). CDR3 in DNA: TGTGCCAGCAGTTACTCAAGGGGAGGAGGATCTGAAGCTTTCTTT. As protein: CASSYSRGGGSEAFF.

The CDR3 DNA reads as TGTGCCAGCATGGGACAGGGAAATCTTTTATCGTTCAATCAGCCCCAGCATTTT. This translates into CASMGQGNLLSFNQPQHF. The genes are TRBV2 and TRBJ1-5; 9 nucleotides align to TRBD1. J gave up 3 bases and V 7 bases, and 16 bases lay outside the gene matches. Germline CDR1 and CDR2: SNHLY and FYNNEI. This CDR3 is built from 18 residues.

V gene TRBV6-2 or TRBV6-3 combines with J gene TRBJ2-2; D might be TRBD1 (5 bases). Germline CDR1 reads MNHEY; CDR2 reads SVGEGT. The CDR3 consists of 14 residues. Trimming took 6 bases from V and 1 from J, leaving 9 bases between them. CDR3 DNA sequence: TGTGCCAGCAGCTCGGACAAGAACACCGGGGAGCTGTTTTTT. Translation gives CASSSDKNTGELFF.

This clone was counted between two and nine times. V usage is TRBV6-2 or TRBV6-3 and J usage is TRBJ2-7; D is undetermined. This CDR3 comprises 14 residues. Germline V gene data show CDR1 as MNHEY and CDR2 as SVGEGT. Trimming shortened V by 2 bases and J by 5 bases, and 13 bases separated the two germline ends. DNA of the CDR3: TGTGCCAGCAGTTACGCCCAGATCGTCCACGAGCAGTACTTC. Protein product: CASSYAQIVHEQYF.

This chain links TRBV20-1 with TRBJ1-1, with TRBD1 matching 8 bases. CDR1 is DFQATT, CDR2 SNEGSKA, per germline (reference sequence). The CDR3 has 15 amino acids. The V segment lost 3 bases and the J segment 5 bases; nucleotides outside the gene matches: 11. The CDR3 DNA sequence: TGCAGTGCTAGTCCCGGACAGGGAAAAAGAACTGAAGCTTTCTTT. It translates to CSASPGQGKRTEAFF.

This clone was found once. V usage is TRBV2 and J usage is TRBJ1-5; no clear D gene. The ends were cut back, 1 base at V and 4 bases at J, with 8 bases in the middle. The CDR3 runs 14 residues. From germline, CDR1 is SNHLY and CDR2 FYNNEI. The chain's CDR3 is CASSEVTENQPQHF. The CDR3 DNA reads TGTGCCAGCAGTGAAGTAACAGAGAATCAGCCCCAGCATTTT.

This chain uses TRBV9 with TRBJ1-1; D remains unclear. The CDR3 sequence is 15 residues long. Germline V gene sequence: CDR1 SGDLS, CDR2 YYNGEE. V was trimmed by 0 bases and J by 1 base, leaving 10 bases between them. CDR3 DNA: TGTGCCAGCAGCGTAGGGGAGACCACGAACACTGAAGCTTTCTTT. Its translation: CASSVGETTNTEAFF.

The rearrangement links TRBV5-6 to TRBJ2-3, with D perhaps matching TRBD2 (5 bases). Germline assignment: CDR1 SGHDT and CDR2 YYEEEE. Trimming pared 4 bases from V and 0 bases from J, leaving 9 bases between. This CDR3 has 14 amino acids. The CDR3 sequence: CASSPGLSTDTQYF. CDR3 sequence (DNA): TGTGCCAGCAGCCCCGGACTGAGCACAGATACGCAGTATTTT. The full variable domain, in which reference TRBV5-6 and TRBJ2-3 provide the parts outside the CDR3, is DAGVTQSPTHLIKTRGQQVTLRCSPKSGHDTVSWYQQALGQGPQFIFQYYEEEERQRGNFPDRFSGHQFPNYSSELNVNALLLGDSALYLCASSPGLSTDTQYFGPGTRLTVL.

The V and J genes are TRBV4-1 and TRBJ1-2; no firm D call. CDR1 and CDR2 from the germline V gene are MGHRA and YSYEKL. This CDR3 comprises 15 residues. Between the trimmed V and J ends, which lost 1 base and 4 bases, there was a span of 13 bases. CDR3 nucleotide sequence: TGCGCCAGCAGCCAAGGGTTTTCTGCAGGCTATGGCTACACCTTC. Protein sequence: CASSQGFSAGYGYTF.

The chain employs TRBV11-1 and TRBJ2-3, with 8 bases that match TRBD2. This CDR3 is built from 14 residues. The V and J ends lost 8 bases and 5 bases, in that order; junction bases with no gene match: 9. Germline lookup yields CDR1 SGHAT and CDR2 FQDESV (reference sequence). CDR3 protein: CASSKISGVDTQYF. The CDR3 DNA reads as TGTGCCAGCTCCAAGATTAGCGGGGTAGATACGCAGTATTTT.

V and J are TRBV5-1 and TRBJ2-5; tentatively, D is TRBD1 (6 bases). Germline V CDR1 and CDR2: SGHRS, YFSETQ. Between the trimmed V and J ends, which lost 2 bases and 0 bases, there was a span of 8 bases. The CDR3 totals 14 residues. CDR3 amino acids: CASSLQGNQETQYF. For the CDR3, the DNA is TGCGCCAGCAGCTTACAGGGAAACCAAGAGACCCAGTACTTC.

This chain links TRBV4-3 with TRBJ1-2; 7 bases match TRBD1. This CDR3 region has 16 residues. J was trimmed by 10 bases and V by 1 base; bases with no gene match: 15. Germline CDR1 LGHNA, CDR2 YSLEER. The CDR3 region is CASSQARQGPVPLYTF. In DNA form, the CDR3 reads TGCGCCAGCAGCCAAGCGAGACAGGGACCTGTCCCCCTCTACACCTTC.

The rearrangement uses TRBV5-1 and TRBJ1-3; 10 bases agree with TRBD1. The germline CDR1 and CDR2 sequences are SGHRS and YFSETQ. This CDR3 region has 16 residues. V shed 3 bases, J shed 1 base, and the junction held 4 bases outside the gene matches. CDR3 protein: CASSWGQGLSGNTIYF. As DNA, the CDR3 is TGCGCCAGCAGCTGGGGACAGGGGTTGTCTGGAAACACCATATATTTT.

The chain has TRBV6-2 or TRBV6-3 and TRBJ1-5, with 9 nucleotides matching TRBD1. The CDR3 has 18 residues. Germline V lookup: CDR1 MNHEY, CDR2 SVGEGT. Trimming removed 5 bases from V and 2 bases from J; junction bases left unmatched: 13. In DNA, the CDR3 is TGTGCCAGCAGTCCCCGGGGACAGGGTAGTATCGGCAATCAGCCCCAGCATTTT. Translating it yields CASSPRGQGSIGNQPQHF.

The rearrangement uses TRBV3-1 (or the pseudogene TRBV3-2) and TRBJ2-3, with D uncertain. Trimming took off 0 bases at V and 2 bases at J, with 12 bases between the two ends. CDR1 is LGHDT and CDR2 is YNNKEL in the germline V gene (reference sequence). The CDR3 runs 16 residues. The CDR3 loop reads CASSQEATALTDTQYF. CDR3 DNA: TGTGCCAGCAGCCAAGAAGCCACAGCCCTCACAGATACGCAGTATTTT.

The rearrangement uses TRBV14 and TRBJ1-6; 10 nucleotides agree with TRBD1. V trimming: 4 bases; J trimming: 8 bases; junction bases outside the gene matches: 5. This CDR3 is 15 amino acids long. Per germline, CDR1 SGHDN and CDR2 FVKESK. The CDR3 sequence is CASSRQGALDSPLHF. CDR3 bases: TGTGCCAGCAGCCGACAGGGGGCACTGGATTCACCCCTCCACTTT.

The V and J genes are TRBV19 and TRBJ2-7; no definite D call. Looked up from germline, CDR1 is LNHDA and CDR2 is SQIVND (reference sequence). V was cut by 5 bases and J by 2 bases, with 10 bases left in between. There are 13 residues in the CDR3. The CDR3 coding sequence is TGTGCCAGTAGTCCCCGGTTGACCTACGAGCAGTACTTC. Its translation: CASSPRLTYEQYF.

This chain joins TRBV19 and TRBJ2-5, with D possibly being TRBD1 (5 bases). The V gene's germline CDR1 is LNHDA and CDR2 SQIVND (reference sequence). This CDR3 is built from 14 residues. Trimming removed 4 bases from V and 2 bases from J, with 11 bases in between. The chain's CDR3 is CASSSLTGQETQYF. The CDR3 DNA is TGTGCCAGTAGTAGCCTCACAGGACAAGAGACCCAGTACTTC.

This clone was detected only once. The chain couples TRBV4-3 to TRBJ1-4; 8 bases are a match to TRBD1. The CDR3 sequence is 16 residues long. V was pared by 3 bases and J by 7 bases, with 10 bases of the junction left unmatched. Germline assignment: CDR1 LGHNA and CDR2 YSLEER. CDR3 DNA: TGCGCCAGCAGCCAGCTTCCCCAGGGGGCGGGTGAAAAACTGTTTTTT. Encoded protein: CASSQLPQGAGEKLFF.

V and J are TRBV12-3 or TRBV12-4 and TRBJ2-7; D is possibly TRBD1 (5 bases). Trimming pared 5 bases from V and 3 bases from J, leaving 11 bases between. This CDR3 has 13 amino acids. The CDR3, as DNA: TGTGCCAGCAGTCCCCCGGACAACTACGAGCAGTACTTC. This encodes CASSPPDNYEQYF.

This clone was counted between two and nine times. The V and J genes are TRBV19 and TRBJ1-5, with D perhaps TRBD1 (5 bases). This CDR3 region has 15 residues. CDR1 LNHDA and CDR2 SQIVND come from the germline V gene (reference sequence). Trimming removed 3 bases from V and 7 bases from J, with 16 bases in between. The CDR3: CASSMYSAGFQPQHF. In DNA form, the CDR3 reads TGTGCCAGTAGTATGTATTCGGCAGGGTTCCAGCCCCAGCATTTT. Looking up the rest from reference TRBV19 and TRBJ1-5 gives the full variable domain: DGGITQSPKYLFRKEGQNVTLSCEQNLNHDAMYWYRQDPGQGLRLIYYSQIVNDFQKGDIAEGYSVSREKKESFPLTVTSAQKNPTAFYLCASSMYSAGFQPQHFGDGTRLSIL.

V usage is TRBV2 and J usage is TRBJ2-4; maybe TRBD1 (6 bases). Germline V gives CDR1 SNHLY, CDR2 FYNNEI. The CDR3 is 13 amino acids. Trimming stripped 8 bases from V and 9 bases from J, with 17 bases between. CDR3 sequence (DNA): TGTGCCAGCCAGATGGCTCCCAGGGGCATTCAGTACTTC. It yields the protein CASQMAPRGIQYF.